The source of this TCR beta chain is a study of T cell responses to AZD1222 COVID-19 vaccine. Study findings and constraints: Of the AZD1222 recipients, only five to seven were seropositive at baseline. Spike-spanning, vaccine-associated CD4 TCRs were dominant at 160-218 and 743-854. Clonal diversity may have been underestimated, and the donors were mostly white British, with more females than males.

With regard to this clone: Its cognate antigen is unknown.

Assay: immunoSEQ multiplex PCR; the TCRdb copy retains only in-frame clones and omits some. Among 170,000 or so clones, around 88% were seen once, and the ten largest hold around 10%. The sample in question was peripheral blood, obtained 28 days after the second AZD1222 dose. This clonotype was obtained from an adult who received the AZD1222 COVID-19 vaccine.

CDR3 in DNA: TGTGCCAGCTCTCCCAGTGGGGACACCAATCAGCCCCAGCATTTT. Translating gives CASSPSGDTNQPQHF. The genes are TRBV18 and TRBJ1-5; tentative D call: TRBD1 (6 bases). The germline gives CDR1 KGHSH, CDR2 LQKENI. V was pared by 6 bases and J by 3 bases, with 15 bases between. The CDR3 is 15 residues long. The whole variable domain, remainder taken from reference TRBV18 and TRBJ1-5, is NAGVMQNPRHLVRRRGQEARLRCSPMKGHSHVYWYRQLPEEGLKFMVYLQKENIIDESGMPKERFSAEFPKEGPSILRIQQVVRGDSAAYFCASSPSGDTNQPQHFGDGTRLSIL.